This TCR beta chain was profiled in a study of regulatory T cells in long-lasting Graves disease. The ends were cut back, 2 bases at V and 0 bases at J, with 23 bases in the middle. CDR3 length: 20 amino acids. Germline lookup yields CDR1 SGHVS and CDR2 FNYEAQ. Documented time point: newly diagnosed GD, antithyroid drugs for less than 3 months. Extracted RNA from PBMCs served as the source of the TCR library. Whole-study results and caveats: Sharing of public clonotypes was greater in persistent patients (around 2,500) than in new patients (around 880).

Through Arm-PCR of CDR3 regions and iRepertoire HTBI primers, TCR beta libraries were built. TCRdb independently ran MiXCR on the multiplex PCR reads; one entry per CDR3 protein. The repertoire consists of 400,000 to 500,000 distinct CDR3 sequences, with 16% occurring once and the leading ten covering about 23%. This clonotype occurred many times. Its antigen is unidentified. These same records also appear under a second study, on T cells in Graves' hyperthyroidism and ophthalmopathy.

The rearrangement joins TRBV7-6 to TRBJ2-1; D tentatively fits TRBD1 or TRBD2 (5 bases each). Material: peripheral blood mononuclear cells (PBMCs), obtained at new diagnosis, from a patient treated with antithyroid drugs. The TCR was taken from a woman between 18 and 29 years old with Graves disease. The CDR3 DNA is TGTGCCAGCAGCTTATTAGCCCTTGCGACCTCGAGGGGCTCCTACAATGAGCAGTTCTTC. Encoded protein: CASSLLALATSRGSYNEQFF.